This paragraph reports one T cell receptor beta chain. The antigen it binds to is not known. No base-level quality is on record; no much larger clone is a single base apart. This sample was taken from a study of regulatory T cells in long-lasting Graves disease (dated by TCRdb to about 2021). Broadly, across the study: Persistent Graves' disease meant more than 5 years of antithyroid drug treatment with TSH receptor autoantibodies that stayed positive. Peripheral blood TCR sequencing and RNA sequencing compared persistent Graves' disease patients with newly diagnosed Graves' disease patients. The study was conducted in China and was registered as a clinical trial. A total of some 35 samples underwent TCR sequencing, from about 13 patients with persistent Graves' disease and some 20 patients with newly diagnosed Graves' disease. In the clinical cohort, patients with persistent Graves' disease had used antithyroid drugs for an average of around ten years.

Relative to germline, V is missing 6 bases and J is missing 4 bases, with 10 bases of the junction outside any gene match. The cysteine opens and the phenylalanine closes a CDR3 of 15 amino acids. Only CDR3 DNA remains: 45 bases, in frame from the first base. CDR1 and CDR2 are read off the germline V gene as SGHTA and FQGTGA. The sample's time point label is to be understood as: persistent/refractory GD, antithyroid drugs over 5 years with positive TRAb. RNA was extracted from PBMCs in TRIzol for both TCR sequencing and RNA sequencing. The diagnosis of Graves' disease was made according to American Thyroid Association guidelines. Patients for the study were recruited at an endocrinology department in Xi'an, China. From each patient, approximately 9.9 milliliters of peripheral blood was collected into an EDTA anticoagulant tube. Ficoll Paque Plus density gradient separation was used to isolate PBMCs, and no additional T cell sorting was done. An Agilent 2100 Bioanalyzer and agarose gel were used to assess RNA quality, and a NanoDrop 2000 was used to measure RNA concentration.

Broad study findings and their caveats: Because the primary lesion, thyroid tissue, could not be accessed, the study looked at peripheral blood alone. As a limitation, the authors acknowledged that the small sample size may reduce accuracy. Preferential use of TRBV28, TRBJ1-2 and TRBJ2-5 was observed in persistent disease, whereas TRBV20-1 and TRBJ2-1 were favored in newly diagnosed disease. Persistent Graves' disease patients showed lower TCR Shannon entropy and fewer highly expanded clones than newly diagnosed patients, suggesting clonal expansion. A larger number of public clonotypes was shared among persistent patients (under 3,000) than among newly diagnosed patients (around 880). Sequencing and analysis were limited to the TCR beta chain.

The receptor library was made with multiplex PCR. Sequencing relied on an Illumina HiSeq 4000. To build TCR beta libraries, CDR3 regions were amplified by Arm-PCR using iRepertoire HTBI primers. Before sequencing, the PCR products underwent gel purification. The authors' analysis ran thus. A total of under 80 TRBV and some 15 TRBJ segments were identified across samples and were used for gene usage analysis of CDR3 amino acid clonotypes. COPE and FqMerger were used to merge the filtered high-quality paired reads into contigs. BLAST was used to align contigs to IMGT TRBV, TRBD and TRBJ reference genes, with CDR3 defined following IMGT. Clonotypes above 0.1% frequency were classified as highly expanded clones. Repertoire diversity was measured by Shannon entropy, and V-J evenness by the Gini coefficient. Public clonotypes were defined as clonotypes shared by more than one individual. The public reads were run again by TCRdb, first through fastp at Q25 and then through MiXCR, and only productive beta chains were kept. CDR3 protein duplicates are merged, each entry listing the most common genes and DNA. The V and J calls here are based on TCRdb, not the publication. This sample has 700,000 or so distinct CDR3 sequences in its table, and about 32% of those were observed once. Together, the top ten hold about 40% of the sample.

The V and J segments used are TRBV7-3 and TRBJ1-2; 8 bases in the junction line up with TRBD1. Here the sequenced sample was peripheral blood mononuclear cells (PBMCs), taken when the disease was refractory, from a patient treated with antithyroid drugs. This clonotype was obtained from a female donor with Graves disease. The CDR3 region: CASSTTGTGAYGYTF. Read as DNA, the sequence is TGTGCCAGCAGTACTACCGGGACAGGTGCCTATGGCTACACCTTC.